The source of this TCR beta chain is a study of circulating tumor DNA in untreated peripheral T-cell lymphoma. Study-level results: Tumor-specific clonotypes: identified in about four fifths of patients, roughly 88% of baseline tissues.

Per the germline V gene, CDR1 is LNHDA and CDR2 is SQIVND (reference sequence). CDR3 length: 14 residues. J was trimmed by 6 bases and V by 2 bases; bases with no gene match: 4. Turning to this clone: Its antigen remains unidentified.

The tumor tissue sample was taken at baseline before any treatment. The method was immunoSEQ multiplex PCR; TCRdb's version includes in-frame clones alone and lacks a portion of them. Of some 7,000 clones in the sample, about 66% were seen once. V gene TRBV19 combines with J gene TRBJ1-2, with 9 bases lining up with TRBD1. Sequencing was carried out using tumor tissue. The TCR originated in a human donor with peripheral T-cell lymphoma. DNA for the CDR3: TGTGCCAGTAGTATACCTGGACAGGGGAATGGCTACACCTTC. Its protein product is CASSIPGQGNGYTF.